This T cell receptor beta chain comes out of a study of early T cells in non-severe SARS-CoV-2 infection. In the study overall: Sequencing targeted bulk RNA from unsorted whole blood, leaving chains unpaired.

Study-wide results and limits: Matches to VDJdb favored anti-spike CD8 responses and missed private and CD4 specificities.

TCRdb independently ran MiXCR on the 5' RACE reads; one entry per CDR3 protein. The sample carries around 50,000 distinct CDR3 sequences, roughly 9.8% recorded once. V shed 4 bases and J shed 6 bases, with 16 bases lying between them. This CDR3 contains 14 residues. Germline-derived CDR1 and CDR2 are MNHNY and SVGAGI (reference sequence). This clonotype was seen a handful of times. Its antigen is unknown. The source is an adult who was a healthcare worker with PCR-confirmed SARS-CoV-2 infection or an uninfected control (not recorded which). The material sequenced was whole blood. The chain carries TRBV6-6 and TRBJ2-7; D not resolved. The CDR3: CASSWRGREGEQYF. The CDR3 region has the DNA TGTGCCAGCAGTTGGCGAGGAAGGGAAGGCGAGCAGTACTTC.